Described below is a single T cell receptor (beta chain) sequence and its context. Its antigen is still unknown. There are 15 residues in the CDR3. Trimming removed 4 bases from V and 3 bases from J; junction bases left unmatched: 3. Germline V lookup: CDR1 SGHDT, CDR2 YYEEEE. These data belong to a study of cytomegalovirus exposure and HLA in healthy donors. Study in general: Early released data comprised around 79 million unique TCRs from HLA-typed donors.

Study findings and constraints: Presence/absence analyses took donor sequencing depth as roughly uniform. Association of approximately 18,000 TCR beta sequences with HLA alleles was found at 0.05 false discovery rate in a later analysis.

Both 60 Vbeta primers and 13 Jbeta primers went into the PCR. The repertoire was sequenced with immunoSEQ multiplex PCR; TCRdb's copy has only in-frame clones and lacks some. This sample carries about 130,000 clones, about 82% of them seen once, and the ten largest clones take approximately 1.1%. This chain joins TRBV5-6 and TRBJ2-7; the match to TRBD2 covers 14 bases. Specimen: PBMCs. This TCR was recovered from a boy younger than 18 in good health and CMV-seronegative. DNA of the CDR3: TGTGCCAGCAGCGTGACTAGCGGGAGGGACTACGAGCAGTACTTC. Its translation: CASSVTSGRDYEQYF.